Sequencing of this T cell receptor (beta chain) was carried out in a study of cytomegalovirus exposure and HLA in healthy donors. Study background: In an early release, HLA-typed donors contributed tens of millions of unique TCR sequences. Study-wide results and limits: Common viral pathogens (according to a later analysis) appeared linked to several of the most significant clusters. Both high specificity and high sensitivity reportedly marked the classifier's diagnosis of cytomegalovirus status. When analyzed later, a missense DCLRE1C variant was found to be linked to TCR beta V- and J-gene trimming.

Amplification used 60 Vbeta primers and 13 Jbeta primers. Using immunoSEQ multiplex PCR, the repertoire was profiled, and TCRdb retains in-frame clones only, with some absent. The data contain 150,000 to 200,000 clones, around 79% of them singletons. As concerns this clone: Its matching antigen is unknown.

The CDR3 contains 17 residues. Germline V gene data show CDR1 as MNHEY and CDR2 as SMNVEV (reference sequence). Trimming stripped 0 bases from V and 4 bases from J, with 18 bases between. This rearrangement joins TRBV27 to TRBJ1-2, with D possibly being TRBD1 (6 bases). The sequence was obtained from a woman in her fifties or sixties in good health and CMV-seronegative. The specimen was PBMCs. The CDR3 DNA reads as TGTGCCAGCAGTTTATCTATCAGGGCAGGGGAATTCTATGGCTACACCTTC. Its protein is CASSLSIRAGEFYGYTF.